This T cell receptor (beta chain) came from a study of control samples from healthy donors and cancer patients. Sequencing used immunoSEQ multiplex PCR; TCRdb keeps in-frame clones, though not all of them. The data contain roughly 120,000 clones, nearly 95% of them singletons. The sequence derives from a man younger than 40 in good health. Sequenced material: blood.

CDR3 sequence (DNA): TGTGCCAGCAGCGTAGAGGCGGTCGCCTCAATGAACACTGAAGCTTTCTTT. Residues: CASSVEAVASMNTEAFF. The V gene is TRBV9, the J gene TRBJ1-1; D is unresolved. V was clipped by 0 bases and J by 0 bases, with 15 bases between them. The CDR3 runs to 17 residues. Germline V CDR1 and CDR2: SGDLS, YYNGEE.